The 18 T cell receptor beta chains below were found in one sample sequenced in a study of T-cell reconstitution after alpha-beta-depleted transplantation in children. Study-level findings and limits: Newly generated T cells supplied most T-cell counts and diversity one year post-transplant.

Using unique molecular identifiers, the investigators prepared the TCRbeta library. TCRdb used MiXCR to reprocess the PCR reads, holding one entry per CDR3 protein. The sample shows about 300,000 distinct CDR3 sequences, around 7.3% of them seen only once. Which antigens these TCRs recognize remains unknown. The source was peripheral blood, collected 360 days after TCRalphabeta/CD19-depleted stem cell transplant. All receptors derive from a female patient aged 2-10 years who had a stem cell transplant for Fanconi anemia, so the T cells may come from the graft donor.

This clonotype was recorded at least ten times. The gene calls are TRBV6-2 or TRBV6-3 and TRBJ2-1; D ambiguous. V was shortened by 2 bases and J by 9 bases, with 11 bases between the two germline ends. Per the germline V gene, CDR1 is MNHEY and CDR2 is SVGEGT. CDR3 length: 13 residues. The CDR3 here is CASSYSSFTEQFF. CDR3 in DNA: TGTGCCAGCAGTTACAGTTCCTTTACTGAGCAGTTCTTC.

The chain couples TRBV5-6 to TRBJ2-1, with D maybe TRBD2 (6 bases). The V gene lost 0 bases and the J gene lost 7 bases, with 14 bases spanning the gap. The CDR3 has 15 residues. Germline CDR1 SGHDT, CDR2 YYEEEE. The CDR3 bases are TGTGCCAGCAGCTTGGGACTTAGCGGTAGGAATGAGCAGTTCTTC. Translated: CASSLGLSGRNEQFF. The variable domain in full, completed from reference TRBV5-6 and TRBJ2-1, reads DAGVTQSPTHLIKTRGQQVTLRCSPKSGHDTVSWYQQALGQGPQFIFQYYEEEERQRGNFPDRFSGHQFPNYSSELNVNALLLGDSALYLCASSLGLSGRNEQFFGPGTRLTVL.

This clonotype was seen only a few times. The chain links TRBV6-2 or TRBV6-3 to TRBJ2-1; 10 nucleotides line up with TRBD1. V was pared by 6 bases and J by 4 bases, with 3 bases of the junction left unmatched. Germline V gives CDR1 MNHEY, CDR2 SVGEGT. This CDR3 has 14 residues. In nucleotides, the CDR3 is TGTGCCAGCAGGGACAGGGGGGATTACAATGAGCAGTTCTTC. Translation: CASRDRGDYNEQFF.

This clonotype appeared many times. This sequence joins TRBV11-2 and TRBJ2-1, with 8 bases that match TRBD2. The length of the CDR3 is 16 residues. The V and J ends lost 8 bases and 0 bases, in that order; junction bases with no gene match: 9. The germline V gene has CDR1 SGHAT and CDR2 FQNNGV. Here the CDR3 reads CASGILAASSYNEQFF. The CDR3 DNA follows: TGTGCCAGCGGTATACTAGCGGCAAGCTCCTACAATGAGCAGTTCTTC.

This clonotype was observed many times. The chain combines TRBV28 with TRBJ2-3; D assignment may be TRBD1 or TRBD2 (5 bases each). Germline V gene sequence: CDR1 MDHEN, CDR2 SYDVKM. Trimming took off 5 bases at V and 2 bases at J, with 14 bases between the two ends. This CDR3 spans 15 amino acids. The CDR3 protein is CASSLRDHFTDTQYF. In DNA, the CDR3 is TGTGCCAGCAGTCTAAGGGACCACTTCACAGATACGCAGTATTTT.

This clonotype was found a few times. This chain joins TRBV7-6 and TRBJ2-5, with 7 nucleotides matching TRBD1. The CDR3 spans 15 residues. CDR1 and CDR2 from the germline V gene are SGHVS and FNYEAQ. The junction had 12 bases not matched to a gene; V was cut back by 6 bases and J by 5 bases. CDR3 region: CASRRTGVLGETQYF. CDR3 in DNA: TGTGCCAGCAGGCGTACAGGGGTCCTTGGTGAGACCCAGTACTTC.

In this sample, this clonotype turned up many times. The rearrangement uses TRBV28 and TRBJ2-7, with 7 bases matching TRBD1. Trimming removed 8 bases from V and 2 bases from J; junction bases left unmatched: 12. Germline lookup yields CDR1 MDHEN and CDR2 SYDVKM. This CDR3 has 15 residues. Here the CDR3 DNA reads TGTGCCAGCTATAACGGACAGGCACAAGCCTACGAGCAGTACTTC. Translated: CASYNGQAQAYEQYF.

This clonotype was seen many times. CDR3 loop: CASGGIGEQFF. In DNA, the CDR3 is TGTGCCAGCGGGGGGATCGGTGAGCAGTTCTTC. The chain has TRBV7-8 and TRBJ2-1; D may be TRBD2 (6 bases). The germline V gene has CDR1 SGHVS and CDR2 FQNEAQ. This CDR3 has 11 amino acids. V dropped 8 bases and J dropped 9 bases, with 11 bases sitting between them.

This clonotype appeared many times. This rearrangement joins TRBV20-1 to TRBJ2-3; 10 bases agree with TRBD2. CDR1 and CDR2 from the germline V gene are DFQATT and SNEGSKA (reference sequence). This CDR3 comprises 14 residues. V shed 1 base, J shed 4 bases, and the junction held 2 bases outside the gene matches. The CDR3 is CSARVSGGPDTQYF. For the CDR3, the DNA is TGCAGTGCTAGAGTTAGCGGGGGGCCAGATACGCAGTATTTT.

This rearrangement joins TRBV10-3 to TRBJ2-3, with D perhaps TRBD2 (7 bases). The germline CDR1 and CDR2 sequences are ENHRY and SYGVKD. The CDR3 covers 15 residues. V lost 6 bases, J lost 3 bases, and 16 bases lay in between. The CDR3 DNA reads as TGTGCCATCAGCCGGGGGGCTTTGGCTACAGATACGCAGTATTTT. Its translation is CAISRGALATDTQYF.

This clonotype was seen a few times. The chain links TRBV27 to TRBJ2-1, with no clear D. Germline assignment: CDR1 MNHEY and CDR2 SMNVEV (reference sequence). The CDR3 sequence is 15 residues long. V lost 2 bases, J lost 7 bases, and 15 bases lay in between. The DNA of the CDR3 is TGTGCCAGCAGTTTAGGGGTCTACCCCTCTAATGAGCAGTTCTTC. It encodes CASSLGVYPSNEQFF.

This clonotype was detected ten times or more. V and J are TRBV2 and TRBJ1-1; a weak D match, TRBD1 (6 bases). Trimming stripped 0 bases from V and 3 bases from J, with 8 bases between. CDR1 is SNHLY and CDR2 is FYNNEI in the germline V gene. This CDR3 has 14 residues. The CDR3 sequence is CASSEATGYTEAFF. The CDR3 DNA sequence: TGTGCCAGCAGTGAAGCGACAGGTTACACTGAAGCTTTCTTT.

This clonotype was recorded at least ten times. V gene TRBV4-1 combines with J gene TRBJ2-7; 9 positions agree with TRBD1. This CDR3 region has 14 residues. Germline trimming cut 4 bases from V and 3 bases from J; bases unmatched to any gene: 4. Looked up from germline, CDR1 is MGHRA and CDR2 is YSYEKL. CDR3 amino acids: CASSRTGDFYEQYF. Written as DNA, the CDR3 is TGCGCCAGCAGCCGGACAGGGGATTTCTACGAGCAGTACTTC.

This clonotype was detected ten times or more. The J gene is TRBJ1-3, the V gene TRBV5-1; D call uncertain. The length of the CDR3 is 14 residues. The V gene lost 2 bases and the J gene lost 2 bases, with 8 bases spanning the gap. CDR1 and CDR2 from the germline V gene are SGHRS and YFSETQ. Here the CDR3 reads CASSFTGTGNTIYF. CDR3 in DNA: TGCGCCAGCAGCTTTACTGGGACTGGAAACACCATATATTTT.

This clonotype was detected many times. V is TRBV15 and J is TRBJ1-2, with 12 bases that match TRBD1. The CDR3 is made up of 17 amino acids. Germline V gene lookup returns CDR1 LNHNV and CDR2 YYDKDF (reference sequence). The V gene end was trimmed by 5 bases and the J gene end by 4 bases; junction bases not matched to a gene: 11. In DNA, the CDR3 is TGTGCCACCAGCGAGGGACAGGGGGCGAGGATCGGCTATGGCTACACCTTC. Encoded protein: CATSEGQGARIGYGYTF. The variable domain in full, completed from reference TRBV15 and TRBJ1-2, reads DAMVIQNPRYQVTQFGKPVTLSCSQTLNHNVMYWYQQKSSQAPKLLFHYYDKDFNNEADTPDNFQSRRPNTSFCFLDIRSPGLGDTAMYLCATSEGQGARIGYGYTFGSGTRLTVV.

This clonotype was counted only a few times. Here the CDR3 DNA reads TGTGCCAGCAGCGTGAGGGGGGAAAGGAACACTGAAGCTTTCTTT. It encodes CASSVRGERNTEAFF. V gene TRBV9 combines with J gene TRBJ1-1; D possibly corresponds to TRBD1 (6 bases). CDR3 length: 15 amino acids. V lost 2 bases and J lost 1, with 12 bases in between. CDR1 and CDR2 from the germline V gene are SGDLS and YYNGEE. Drawing the rest from reference TRBV9 and TRBJ1-1, the complete variable domain is DSGVTQTPKHLITATGQRVTLRCSPRSGDLSVYWYQQSLDQGLQFLIQYYNGEERAKGNILERFSAQQFPDLHSELNLSSLELGDSALYFCASSVRGERNTEAFFGQGTRLTVV.

In this sample, this clonotype turned up many times. The chain recombines TRBV5-1 with TRBJ2-7, with 7 bases that match TRBD1. Losses at the gene ends were 0 bases for V and 1 base for J; bases not matched to a gene: 1. The germline V gene has CDR1 SGHRS and CDR2 YFSETQ. CDR3 length equals 14 residues. CDR3 nucleotide sequence: TGCGCCAGCAGCTTGGCGGGACAGTCCTACGAGCAGTACTTC. This gives the protein CASSLAGQSYEQYF.

Concerning this clonotype: A much larger clone differs from this one at a single base, so this may be a read error. The rearrangement uses TRBV24-1 and TRBJ2-5; D not certain. Trimming shortened V by 3 bases and J by 3 bases, and 7 bases separated the two germline ends. The CDR3 contains 13 residues. The germline V gene has CDR1 KGHDR and CDR2 SFDVKD. In DNA form, the CDR3 reads TGTGCCACCAGTGATGAATACAAAGAGACCCAGTACTTC. It encodes CATSDEYKETQYF.